Included here is one TCR beta chain sequence, with context. Its specificity is unknown. The method was immunoSEQ multiplex PCR; TCRdb's version includes in-frame clones alone and lacks a portion of them. Here the sample spans some 130,000 clones, roughly 90% being singletons. This entry is derived from a study of T cell responses to AZD1222 COVID-19 vaccine. The study's findings and limits: Repertoires were collected only later (after the peak T cell response had occurred).

Trimming stripped 4 bases from V and 5 bases from J, with 11 bases between. Germline V lookup: CDR1 SGHDN, CDR2 FVKESK. This CDR3 has 13 residues. The input for sequencing was peripheral blood, taken on day 0 of AZD1222 vaccination. The sequence came from an adult in good health. V gene TRBV14 combines with J gene TRBJ2-5; no clear D gene. In nucleotides, the CDR3 is TGTGCCAGCAGCCTCAGCCATTGGGAGACCCAGTACTTC. Its translation: CASSLSHWETQYF.